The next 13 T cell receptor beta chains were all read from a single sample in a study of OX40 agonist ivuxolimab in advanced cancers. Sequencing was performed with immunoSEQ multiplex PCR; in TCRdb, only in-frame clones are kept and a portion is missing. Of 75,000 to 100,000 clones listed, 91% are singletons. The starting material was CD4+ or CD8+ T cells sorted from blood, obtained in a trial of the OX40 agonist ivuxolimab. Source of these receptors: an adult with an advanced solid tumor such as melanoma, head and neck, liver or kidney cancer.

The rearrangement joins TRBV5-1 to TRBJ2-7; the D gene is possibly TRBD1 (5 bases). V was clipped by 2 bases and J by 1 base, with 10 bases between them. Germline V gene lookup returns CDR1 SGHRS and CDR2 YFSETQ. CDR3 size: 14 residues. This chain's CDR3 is CASSLDSRSYEQYF. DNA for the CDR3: TGCGCCAGCAGCTTAGACAGCAGGTCCTACGAGCAGTACTTC.

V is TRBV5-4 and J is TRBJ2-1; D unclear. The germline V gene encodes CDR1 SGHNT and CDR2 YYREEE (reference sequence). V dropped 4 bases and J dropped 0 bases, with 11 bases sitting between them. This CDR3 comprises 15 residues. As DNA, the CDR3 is TGTGCCAGCAGCGCTGACTCGAGCTCCTACAATGAGCAGTTCTTC. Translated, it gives CASSADSSSYNEQFF.

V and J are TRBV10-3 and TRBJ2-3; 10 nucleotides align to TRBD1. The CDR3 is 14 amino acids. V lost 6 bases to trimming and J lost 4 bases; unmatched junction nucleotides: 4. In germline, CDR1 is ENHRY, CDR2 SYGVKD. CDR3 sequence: CAIRPGTGADTQYF. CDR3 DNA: TGTGCCATCAGACCCGGGACAGGGGCAGATACGCAGTATTTT.

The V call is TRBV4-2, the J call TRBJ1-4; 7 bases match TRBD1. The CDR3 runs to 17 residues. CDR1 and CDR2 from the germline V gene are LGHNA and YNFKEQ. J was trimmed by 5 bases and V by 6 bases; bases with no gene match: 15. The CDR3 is CASSAGGSGTENEKLFF. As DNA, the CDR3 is TGTGCCAGCAGTGCAGGTGGCTCCGGGACAGAAAATGAAAAACTGTTTTTT.

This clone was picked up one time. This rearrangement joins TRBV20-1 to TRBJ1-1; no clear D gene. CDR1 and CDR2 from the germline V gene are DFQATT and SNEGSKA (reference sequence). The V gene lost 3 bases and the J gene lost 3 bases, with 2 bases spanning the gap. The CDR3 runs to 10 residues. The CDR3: CSASYTEAFF. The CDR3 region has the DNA TGCAGTGCTAGTTACACTGAAGCTTTCTTT.

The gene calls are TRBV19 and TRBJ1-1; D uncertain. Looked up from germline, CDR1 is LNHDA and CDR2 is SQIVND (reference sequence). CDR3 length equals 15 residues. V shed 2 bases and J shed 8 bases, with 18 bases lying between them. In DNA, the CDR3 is TGTGCCAGTAGTATAATAGGTGGCAGAATCAGAGAAGCTTTCTTT. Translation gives CASSIIGGRIREAFF.

The CDR3 region is CASRDDSSYNEQFF. CDR3 nucleotide sequence: TGTGCCAGCAGAGACGATAGCTCCTACAATGAGCAGTTCTTC. The chain couples TRBV6-5 to TRBJ2-1, with D hard to call. V was cut by 6 bases and J by 0 bases, with 9 bases left in between. CDR1 and CDR2 from the germline V gene are MNHEY and SVGAGI. The CDR3 is 14 residues long.

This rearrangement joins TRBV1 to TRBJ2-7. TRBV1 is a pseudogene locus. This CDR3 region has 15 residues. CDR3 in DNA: TGCACCAGCAGCCAACCATCGGGACCACGAGACGAGCAGTACTTC. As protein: CTSSQPSGPRDEQYF.

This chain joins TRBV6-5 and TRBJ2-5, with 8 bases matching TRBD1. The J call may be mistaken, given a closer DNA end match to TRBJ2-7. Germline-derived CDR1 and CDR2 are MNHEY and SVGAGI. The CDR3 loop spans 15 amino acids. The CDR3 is CASTLAGGSRYEQYF. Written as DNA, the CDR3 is TGTGCCAGCACTCTAGCAGGGGGCAGTCGCTACGAGCAGTACTTC.

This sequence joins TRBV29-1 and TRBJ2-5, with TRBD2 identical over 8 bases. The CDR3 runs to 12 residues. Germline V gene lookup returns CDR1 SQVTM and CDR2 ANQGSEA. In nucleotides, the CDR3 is TGCCCCCCCCGGGGGGGGAGAGAGACCCAGTACTTC. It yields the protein CPPRGGRETQYF.

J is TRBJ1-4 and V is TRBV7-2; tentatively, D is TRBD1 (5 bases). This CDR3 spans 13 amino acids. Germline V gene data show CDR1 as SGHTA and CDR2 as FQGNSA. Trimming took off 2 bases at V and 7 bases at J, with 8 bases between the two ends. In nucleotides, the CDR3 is TGTGCCAGCAGCTTACAGGGTTTTGAAAAACTGTTTTTT. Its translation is CASSLQGFEKLFF.

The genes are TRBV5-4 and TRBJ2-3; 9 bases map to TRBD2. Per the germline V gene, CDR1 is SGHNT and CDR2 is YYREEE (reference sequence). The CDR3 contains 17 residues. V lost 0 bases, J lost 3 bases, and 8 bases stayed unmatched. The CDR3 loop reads CASSLAAGGPLTDTQYF. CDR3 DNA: TGTGCCAGCAGCTTGGCGGCGGGAGGGCCTCTAACAGATACGCAGTATTTT. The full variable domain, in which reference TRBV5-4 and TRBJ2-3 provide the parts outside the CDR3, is ETGVTQSPTHLIKTRGQQVTLRCSSQSGHNTVSWYQQALGQGPQFIFQYYREEENGRGNFPPRFSGLQFPNYSSELNVNALELDDSALYLCASSLAAGGPLTDTQYFGPGTRLTVL.

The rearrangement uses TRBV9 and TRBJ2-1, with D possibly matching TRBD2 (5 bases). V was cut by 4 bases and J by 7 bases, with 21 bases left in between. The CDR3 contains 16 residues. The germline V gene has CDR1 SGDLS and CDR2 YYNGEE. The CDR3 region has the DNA TGTGCCAGCAGCCCGCTAGGGCCGGGAAATGCGAATGAGCAGTTCTTC. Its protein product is CASSPLGPGNANEQFF.